This T cell receptor beta chain is from a study of human T cells and chemical hapten exposure (dated by TCRdb to the early 2020s). With regard to the full study: For sensitization, 2% DPC in acetone was applied to a 2 cm by 2 cm area of upper inner arm skin. The patient cohort, mostly female, included alopecia areata with under or over 50% scalp involvement, alopecia totalis and alopecia universalis. In alopecia patients, the study followed how the peripheral blood TCR repertoire changed in vivo over primary and secondary sensitization to diphenylcyclopropenone (DPC), a hapten. Throughout the study period of about 23 weeks, patients also received therapeutic DPC doses to the scalp every week. Libraries were pooled for sequencing, and variation in per-sample TCR yields was attributed mainly to small differences in library volumes within the pool. For TCR sequencing, blood came from 25 to 35 alopecia patients at anywhere from one to four time points (pre-sensitization, 2, 6 and 24 weeks). Patch testing was done on the upper back using Finn chambers containing 0.01% DPC, and results were scored after 6 days according to International Contact Dermatitis Research Group standards. Blood samples were taken from patients before sensitization (week 0) and then at 2, 6 and about 24 weeks after DPC sensitization. Points the paper makes about the study in general: The number of TCRs above 1 in 1000 frequency did not change with DPC sensitization; there was no evidence of global repertoire structure alterations. The number of PT1 expanded TCRs positively correlated with patch test score, significant at thresholds 8, 16 and 32 but not 4. All patients had alopecia, a presumed autoimmune disease, so their immune response might differ from that of healthy individuals. Compared with pre-sensitization or healthy control sets, expanded TCRs formed significantly more large CDR3 similarity clusters, which is consistent with antigen-driven responses. Repeated subsampling changed both the strength of the expansion versus patch-test correlation and the threshold at which the correlation became significant.

This sample's treatment or condition label indicates: therapeutic diphenylcyclopropenone sensitization with weekly scalp DPC. At each patch-test visit, blood was drawn before the patch test was applied. To be eligible, patients had to be aged 18 to 70, diagnosed with alopecia and judged suitable for DPC therapy, while pregnant patients were excluded. Unfractionated whole blood was collected in Tempus Blood RNA tubes, and total RNA was extracted from that blood. This clonotype was picked up a small number of times. Its antigen is unknown. Per-base quality was not reported, and no clone a single base away is much larger than it. During library preparation, unique molecular identifiers were attached to individual cDNA molecules so that TCRs could be counted quantitatively and reproducibly. Both TCR alpha and TCR beta chains were sequenced from each blood RNA sample. The authors processed their data as follows. The median number of TCRs per sample was roughly 94,000, ranging from about 20,000 to 750,000. V, J and CDR3 annotation of the TCR reads was performed with the Decombinator software suite. For the PS versus PT1 abundance plots, all samples were subsampled to the same number of TCRs (28,000). Expanded TCRs were defined as absent before sensitization and observed at least eight times at the 2-week time point. TCRdb reworked the public reads: Q25 trimming with fastp, MiXCR clone assembly, productive beta chains retained. Identical CDR3 protein sequences are pooled into one entry, listed with their most common genes and DNA. TCRdb's processing, not the study's, gives the V and J calls here. In this sample the table shows 700 or so distinct CDR3 sequences, 60% to 75% of which occur a single time. Jointly, the top ten make up 6.5% to 8% of the sample.

For this chain, trimming is 4 bases at the V end and 6 bases at the J end, and the number of junction bases without a gene match is 10. In the germline V gene, CDR1 corresponds to SQVTM and CDR2 to ANQGSEA. CDR3 length: 14 amino acids, cysteine to phenylalanine. Solely the CDR3 DNA is kept, with 42 bases framed from the first base. The chain is made from TRBV29-1 and TRBJ2-7; TRBD1 matches 9 bases in the middle. This TCR came from an adult with alopecia areata. Some clones in this sample may be carry-over from other donors' samples. This table probably holds off-target reads from a library built for another chain. This sample comprised whole blood, obtained before DPC sensitization or 2, 6, or about 24 weeks after (not recorded which). The CDR3 sequence is CSVATPGQGPEQYF. The bases read TGCAGCGTTGCGACTCCGGGACAGGGTCCCGAGCAGTACTTC.